Shown below are 18 T cell receptor beta chains from a single sample sequenced in a study of T cell responses to AZD1222 COVID-19 vaccine. Measured with immunoSEQ multiplex PCR; TCRdb has only the in-frame clones, and not every one. The sample carries 90,000 to 150,000 clones, around 87% recorded once. Sample: peripheral blood, taken 28 days after the second AZD1222 dose. These receptors were obtained from an adult who received the AZD1222 COVID-19 vaccine.

CDR3 DNA sequence: TGTGCCAGCAGCTATCGGTTGGGGGGCGCGGGTGGCTACACCTTC. Amino acids: CASSYRLGGAGGYTF. The V gene is TRBV5-4, the J gene TRBJ1-2, with D possibly being TRBD1 (6 bases). Per the germline V gene, CDR1 is SGHNT and CDR2 is YYREEE (reference sequence). There are 15 residues in the CDR3. V shed 3 bases and J shed 7 bases, with 19 bases lying between them.

V gene TRBV19 combines with J gene TRBJ1-1; D perhaps matches TRBD1 (6 bases). Trimming pared 6 bases from V and 7 bases from J, leaving 18 bases between. Per germline, CDR1 LNHDA and CDR2 SQIVND (reference sequence). The CDR3 covers 14 residues. In nucleotides, the CDR3 is TGTGCCAGTAGCTTCCGGGACATCCAGATTGAAGCTTTCTTT. Translated: CASSFRDIQIEAFF.

This chain connects TRBV24-1 to TRBJ2-3; TRBD1 or TRBD2 may be the D gene (5 bases each). Germline loops: CDR1 KGHDR, CDR2 SFDVKD. V lost 11 bases, J lost 0 bases, and 11 bases lay in between. The CDR3 consists of 13 residues. CDR3 sequence reads: CAIGDASTDTQYF. In DNA form, the CDR3 reads TGTGCCATTGGGGACGCTAGCACAGATACGCAGTATTTT.

This rearrangement joins TRBV5-1 to TRBJ2-3; D unclear. Germline V gene sequence: CDR1 SGHRS, CDR2 YFSETQ. The CDR3 length is 14 residues. V lost 1 base to trimming and J lost 1 base, with 7 bases between them. CDR3 DNA sequence: TGCGCCAGCAGCTTGAGGCGCGGCACAGATACGCAGTATTTT. This encodes CASSLRRGTDTQYF.

The chain links TRBV7-6 to TRBJ1-6; D not certain. The length of the CDR3 is 14 residues. Trimming stripped 3 bases from V and 9 bases from J, with 12 bases between. The germline V gene encodes CDR1 SGHVS and CDR2 FNYEAQ. The CDR3 coding sequence is TGTGCCAGCAGCTTCGGTCCCGAGGGTTCACCCCTCCACTTT. Its protein product is CASSFGPEGSPLHF.

Comments on this clone: A read error may account for a junction end that differs from germline. This sequence joins TRBV7-7 and TRBJ2-5; no definite D call. The CDR3 has 13 residues. The germline V gene encodes CDR1 SSHAT and CDR2 FNYEAQ (reference sequence). Here the CDR3 reads CASSSLDASPQYF. The CDR3 DNA is TGTGCTAGCAGCTCACTCGATGCCTCCCCCCAGTACTTC.

This rearrangement joins TRBV11-2 to TRBJ2-2; 12 nucleotides match TRBD1. V dropped 1 base and J dropped 0; count of bases not matched to a gene: 6. The CDR3 extends over 19 amino acids. CDR1 is SGHAT, CDR2 FQNNGV, per germline. CDR3 nucleotides: TGTGCCAGCAGCTTAGTTAGGGGACAGGGGGCGTCGAACACCGGGGAGCTGTTTTTT. It translates to CASSLVRGQGASNTGELFF.

V is TRBV30 and J is TRBJ1-4; no clear D gene. The germline CDR1 and CDR2 sequences are GTSNPN and SVGIG (reference sequence). Trimming took off 0 bases at V and 3 bases at J, with 11 bases between the two ends. The CDR3 spans 15 residues. CDR3 nucleotides: TGTGCCTGGAGTGTCGTGGGGTCGGCTAATGAAAAACTGTTTTTT. Protein product: CAWSVVGSANEKLFF.

The CDR3 coding sequence is TGTGCCAGCAGCTCATGGAGGACAAGTACTGGGGCCAACGTCCTGACTTTC. Translated: CASSSWRTSTGANVLTF. V usage is TRBV5-4 and J usage is TRBJ2-6; possibly TRBD1 or TRBD2 for D (5 bases each). Germline V gene lookup returns CDR1 SGHNT and CDR2 YYREEE (reference sequence). Between the trimmed V and J ends, which lost 3 bases and 2 bases, there was a span of 15 bases. CDR3 length: 17 amino acids. Full variable domain (rest looked up from reference TRBV5-4 and TRBJ2-6): ETGVTQSPTHLIKTRGQQVTLRCSSQSGHNTVSWYQQALGQGPQFIFQYYREEENGRGNFPPRFSGLQFPNYSSELNVNALELDDSALYLCASSSWRTSTGANVLTFGAGSRLTVL.

This clone was observed a single time. V usage is TRBV7-3 and J usage is TRBJ2-5; 11 bases match TRBD2. The junction had 7 bases not matched to a gene; V was cut back by 5 bases and J by 5 bases. CDR1 and CDR2 (germline): SGHTA, FQGTGA. CDR3 length: 15 amino acids. The CDR3 nucleotides read TGTGCCAGCAGCCCCGGGACTAGCGGTCGGGAGACCCAGTACTTC. Protein sequence: CASSPGTSGRETQYF.

V and J are TRBV2 and TRBJ1-4; D is undetermined. This CDR3 contains 14 residues. V was cut by 10 bases and J by 0 bases, with 12 bases left in between. Germline CDR1 reads SNHLY; CDR2 reads FYNNEI. For the CDR3, the DNA is TGTGCCATCCCCTGGCCTGCAACTAATGAAAAACTGTTTTTT. Protein: CAIPWPATNEKLFF.

The J gene is TRBJ2-4, the V gene TRBV7-9, with a possible D match to TRBD1 (6 bases). CDR1 and CDR2 from the germline V gene are SEHNR and FQNEAQ (reference sequence). This CDR3 has 15 residues. The ends were cut back, 5 bases at V and 0 bases at J, with 11 bases in the middle. CDR3 residues: CASSLWTVAKNIQYF. In DNA, the CDR3 is TGTGCCAGCAGCCTATGGACAGTAGCCAAAAACATTCAGTACTTC.

V gene TRBV5-5 combines with J gene TRBJ2-3; a weak D match, TRBD1 (6 bases). The CDR3 sequence is 15 residues long. Germline-derived CDR1 and CDR2 are SGHKS and YYEKEE (reference sequence). Trimming pared 0 bases from V and 4 bases from J, leaving 12 bases between. The CDR3 sequence: CASSLEGQGADTQYF. The CDR3 bases are TGTGCCAGCAGCTTGGAGGGACAAGGGGCAGATACGCAGTATTTT.

The chain combines TRBV11-2 with TRBJ1-2; 7 bases map to TRBD1. Germline trimming cut 4 bases from V and 4 bases from J; bases unmatched to any gene: 6. The CDR3 covers 14 residues. Germline V lookup: CDR1 SGHAT, CDR2 FQNNGV. The CDR3 DNA sequence: TGTGCCAGCAGCTCCTCGACAGGGATCTATGGCTACACCTTC. The encoded protein is CASSSSTGIYGYTF.

This rearrangement joins TRBV28 to TRBJ1-4; 10 nucleotides align to TRBD1. The CDR3 sequence is 15 residues long. Germline lookup yields CDR1 MDHEN and CDR2 SYDVKM. V was pared by 6 bases and J by 5 bases, with 6 bases of the junction left unmatched. The CDR3 reads CASSPPGQGNEKLFF. The CDR3 DNA sequence: TGTGCCAGCAGCCCTCCGGGACAGGGGAATGAAAAACTGTTTTTT.

V and J are TRBV27 and TRBJ2-5; 8 bases are shared with TRBD1. CDR1 is MNHEY and CDR2 is SMNVEV in the germline V gene (reference sequence). CDR3 size: 15 residues. The V gene end was trimmed by 0 bases and the J gene end by 9 bases; junction bases not matched to a gene: 9. The chain's CDR3 is CASSLSQGARSAQYF. The CDR3 DNA sequence: TGTGCCAGCAGTTTATCGCAGGGGGCTAGATCGGCCCAGTACTTC.

V usage is TRBV3-1 (or the pseudogene TRBV3-2) and J usage is TRBJ2-5; 8 bases are a match to TRBD2. V lost 6 bases, J lost 5 bases, and 5 bases stayed unmatched. The germline V gene encodes CDR1 LGHDT and CDR2 YNNKEL (reference sequence). CDR3 length: 13 residues. CDR3 sequence reads: CASSQPGGETQYF. The DNA of the CDR3 is TGTGCCAGCAGTCAACCGGGAGGGGAGACCCAGTACTTC.

The count of this clone is one. The chain uses TRBV20-1 and TRBJ2-7; 7 bases fit TRBD1. Germline V gives CDR1 DFQATT, CDR2 SNEGSKA (reference sequence). CDR3 length: 14 residues. V dropped 3 bases and J dropped 1; count of bases not matched to a gene: 6. This chain's CDR3 is CSASPLTGSYEQYF. The DNA for the CDR3 is TGCAGTGCTAGTCCCTTGACAGGGTCCTACGAGCAGTACTTC.